This TCR beta chain was retrieved from a study of shared clonotypes between healthy human individuals. Assay used: immunoSEQ multiplex PCR; TCRdb lists only in-frame clones, some missing. The sample includes under 200,000 clones, around 93% of them seen just once. V gave up 5 bases and J gave up 2 bases, with 7 bases separating them. The V gene's germline CDR1 is SEHNR and CDR2 FQNEAQ (reference sequence). The length of the CDR3 is 12 residues. Negatively enriched CD4+ T cells were divided by CD45RA into naive and memory. Sample: naive CD4+ T cells sorted from blood. Subset specified: CD45RA+ positively selected. The chain has TRBV7-9 and TRBJ2-7; no firm D call. This receptor was obtained from a woman aged 25 to 39 in good health. CDR3 region: CASSPVTYEQYF. The CDR3 DNA reads as TGTGCCAGCAGCCCCGTTACCTACGAGCAGTACTTC.